This TCR beta chain was observed in a study of OX40 agonist ivuxolimab in advanced cancers. Study-level points and caveats: The work left the antigen specificity of expanded peripheral T cells undetermined.

Data came from immunoSEQ multiplex PCR; TCRdb stores just in-frame clones and leaves some out. The sample has about 83,000 clones, approximately 79% seen once; the top ten hold approximately 1.9%. Concerning this clone itself: What it binds is unknown.

The TCR sequence derives from an adult with an advanced solid tumor such as melanoma, head and neck, liver or kidney cancer. Material: CD4+ or CD8+ T cells sorted from blood, obtained in a trial of the OX40 agonist ivuxolimab.

This CDR3 is CASSQRGQNNEKLFF. The DNA of the CDR3 is TGTGCCAGCAGCCAGAGGGGGCAGAATAATGAAAAACTGTTTTTT. The chain has TRBV9 and TRBJ1-4, with 7 bases identical to TRBD1. V dropped 4 bases and J dropped 4; count of bases not matched to a gene: 7. CDR1 is SGDLS, CDR2 YYNGEE, per germline. This CDR3 is 15 amino acids long. The whole variable domain, filled in from reference TRBV9 and TRBJ1-4, reads DSGVTQTPKHLITATGQRVTLRCSPRSGDLSVYWYQQSLDQGLQFLIQYYNGEERAKGNILERFSAQQFPDLHSELNLSSLELGDSALYFCASSQRGQNNEKLFFGSGTQLSVL.